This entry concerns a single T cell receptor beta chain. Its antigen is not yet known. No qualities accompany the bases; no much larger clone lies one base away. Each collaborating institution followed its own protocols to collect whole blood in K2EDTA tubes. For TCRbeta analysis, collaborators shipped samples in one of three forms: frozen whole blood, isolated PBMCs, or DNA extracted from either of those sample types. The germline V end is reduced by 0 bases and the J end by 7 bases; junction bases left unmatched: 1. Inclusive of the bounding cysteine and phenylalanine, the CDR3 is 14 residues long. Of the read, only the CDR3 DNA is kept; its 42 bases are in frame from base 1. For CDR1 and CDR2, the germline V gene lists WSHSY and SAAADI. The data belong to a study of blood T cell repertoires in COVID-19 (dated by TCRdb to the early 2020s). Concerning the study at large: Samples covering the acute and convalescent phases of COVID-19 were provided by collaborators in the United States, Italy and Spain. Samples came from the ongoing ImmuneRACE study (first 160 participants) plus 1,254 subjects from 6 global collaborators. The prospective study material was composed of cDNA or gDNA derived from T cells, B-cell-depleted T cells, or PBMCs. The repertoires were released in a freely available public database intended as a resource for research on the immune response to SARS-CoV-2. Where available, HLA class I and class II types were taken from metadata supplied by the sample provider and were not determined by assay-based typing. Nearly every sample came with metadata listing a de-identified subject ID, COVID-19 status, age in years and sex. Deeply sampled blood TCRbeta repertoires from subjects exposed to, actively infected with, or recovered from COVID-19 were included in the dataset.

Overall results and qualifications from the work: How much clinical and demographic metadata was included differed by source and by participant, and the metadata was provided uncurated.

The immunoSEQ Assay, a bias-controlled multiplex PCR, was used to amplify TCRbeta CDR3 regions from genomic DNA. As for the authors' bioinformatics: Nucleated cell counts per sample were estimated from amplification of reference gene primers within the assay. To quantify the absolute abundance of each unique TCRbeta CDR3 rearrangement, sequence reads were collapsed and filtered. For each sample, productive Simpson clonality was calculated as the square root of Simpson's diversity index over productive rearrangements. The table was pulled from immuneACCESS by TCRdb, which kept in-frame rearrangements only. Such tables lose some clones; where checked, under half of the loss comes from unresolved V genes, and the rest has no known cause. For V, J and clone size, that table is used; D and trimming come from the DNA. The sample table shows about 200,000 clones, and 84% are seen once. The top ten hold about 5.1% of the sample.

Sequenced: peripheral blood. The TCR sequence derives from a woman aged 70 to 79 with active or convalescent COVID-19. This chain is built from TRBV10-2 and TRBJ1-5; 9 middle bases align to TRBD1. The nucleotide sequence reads TGCGCCAGCAGTGAGTCCGGACAGGGGCAGCCCCAGCATTTT. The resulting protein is CASSESGQGQPQHF.